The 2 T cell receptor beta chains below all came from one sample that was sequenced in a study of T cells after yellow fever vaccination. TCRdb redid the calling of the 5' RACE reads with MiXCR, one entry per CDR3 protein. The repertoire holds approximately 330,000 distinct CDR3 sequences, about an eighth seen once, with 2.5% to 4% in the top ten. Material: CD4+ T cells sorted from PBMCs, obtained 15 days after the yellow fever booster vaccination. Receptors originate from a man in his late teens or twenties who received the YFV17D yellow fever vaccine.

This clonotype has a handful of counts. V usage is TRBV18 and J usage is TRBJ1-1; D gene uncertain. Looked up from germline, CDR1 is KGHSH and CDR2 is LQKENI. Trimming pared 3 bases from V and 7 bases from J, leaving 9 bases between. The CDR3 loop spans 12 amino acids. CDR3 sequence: CASSPIGDEAFF. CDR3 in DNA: TGTGCCAGCTCACCCATCGGGGATGAAGCTTTCTTT.

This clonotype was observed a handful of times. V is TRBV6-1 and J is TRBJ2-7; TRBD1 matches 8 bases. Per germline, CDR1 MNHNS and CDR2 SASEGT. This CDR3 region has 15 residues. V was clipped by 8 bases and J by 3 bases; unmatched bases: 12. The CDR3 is CASSLLGQGNYEQYV. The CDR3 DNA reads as TGTGCCAGCTCTCTACTCGGACAGGGAAACTACGAGCAGTACGTC.